This TCR beta chain was sequenced during a study of blood T cell repertoires in COVID-19. Study details: Acute-phase and convalescent COVID-19 samples originated in the United States, Italy and Spain.

In regard to this clone: The identical CDR3 is also encoded by other nucleotide sequences in the sample.

CDR1 is SGHNT, CDR2 YENEEA, per germline. Unmatched junction bases numbered 5, after V lost 5 bases and J lost 4 bases. The CDR3 has 15 residues. Original data processing: By means of reference gene primer amplification, nucleated cell counts were estimated. Clones were read by immunoSEQ multiplex PCR, and TCRdb kept only the in-frame ones, dropping some. V, J and clone size were drawn from that table, and D and trimming were deduced from the DNA. Of more than 150,000 clones listed, 89% are singletons. This sequence originates from a man aged 35 to 55 with acute or convalescent COVID-19. The chain employs TRBV11-3 and TRBJ1-3; 10 nucleotides match TRBD1. Sequenced: peripheral blood. The CDR3 region is CASSPGQGPGNTIYF. CDR3 DNA sequence: TGTGCCAGCAGCCCGGGACAGGGGCCGGGAAACACCATATATTTT. Full variable domain (remainder filled in from reference TRBV11-3 and TRBJ1-3): EAGVVQSPRYKIIEKKQPVAFWCNPISGHNTLYWYLQNLGQGPELLIRYENEEAVDDSQLPKDRFSAERLKGVDSTLKIQPAELGDSAVYLCASSPGQGPGNTIYFGEGSWLTVV.